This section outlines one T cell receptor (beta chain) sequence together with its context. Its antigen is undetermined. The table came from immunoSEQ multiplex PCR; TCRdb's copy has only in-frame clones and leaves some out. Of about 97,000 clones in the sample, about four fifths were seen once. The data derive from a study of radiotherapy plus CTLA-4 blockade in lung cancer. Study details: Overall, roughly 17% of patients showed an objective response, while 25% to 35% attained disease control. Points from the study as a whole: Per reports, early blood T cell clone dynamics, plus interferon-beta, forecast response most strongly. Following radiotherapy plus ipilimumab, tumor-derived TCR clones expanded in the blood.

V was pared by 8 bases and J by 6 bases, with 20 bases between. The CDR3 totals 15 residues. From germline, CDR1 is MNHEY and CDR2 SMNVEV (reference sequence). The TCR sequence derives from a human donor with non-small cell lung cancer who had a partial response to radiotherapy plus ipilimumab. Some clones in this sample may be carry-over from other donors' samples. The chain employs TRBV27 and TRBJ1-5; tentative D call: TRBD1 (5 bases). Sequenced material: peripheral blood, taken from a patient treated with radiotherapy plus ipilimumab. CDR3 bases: TGTGCCAGCCGCCTCGCAGGGATCGGCGGTCAGCCCCAGCATTTT. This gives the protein CASRLAGIGGQPQHF.